The clone carrying this T cell receptor beta chain appeared a few times. The antigen is undetermined. The targeted sequencing depth was 1 in 200,000 to 1 in 1 million T cells. Profiled with immunoSEQ multiplex PCR; TCRdb holds only in-frame clones, not every one. The table shows 52,000 or so clones, with roughly 54% occurring only once. The V end was cut by 5 bases, the J end by 5 bases, with 15 bases between. The CDR3 length is 13 residues. CDR1 is SQVTM, CDR2 ANQGSEA, per germline. The sample comes from a study of cytotoxic CD8 clonotypes in ibrutinib-treated CLL. Study results and limitations: Clonality increased with ibrutinib response but returned toward baseline at progression. Public clonotypes were uncommon and contracted or stayed stable on treatment.

The TCR comes from a human donor with chronic lymphocytic leukemia. The rearrangement uses TRBV29-1 and TRBJ1-1, with D hard to call. Material: PBMCs, obtained at disease progression, from a patient treated with ibrutinib. The CDR3 spells CSVKRELATEAFF. CDR3 DNA: TGCAGCGTTAAGCGGGAATTGGCGACTGAAGCTTTCTTT.